The next 20 T cell receptor beta chains were all read from a single sample in a study of blood T cells in healthy people across ages. A sample-barcoded 5' primer and a J-beta primer mix were used in a second PCR of roughly 7 to 12 cycles. TCRdb re-derived calls from the 5' RACE reads in MiXCR, one entry per CDR3 protein. Of 700,000 to 900,000 distinct CDR3 sequences listed, about 48% are singletons. Input material: blood. The receptors derive from a man aged 80 or over in good health.

The V call is TRBV7-2, the J call TRBJ2-3; 9 bases match TRBD2. Germline V gene sequence: CDR1 SGHTA, CDR2 FQGNSA. The J segment lost 1 base and the V segment lost 1 base, leaving 0 bases of the junction unmatched. This CDR3 has 15 amino acids. The CDR3 spells CTSSLVAGGTDTQYF. As DNA, the CDR3 is TGTACCAGCAGCTTAGTAGCGGGGGGCACAGATACGCAGTATTTT.

This clonotype has just a few counts. V is TRBV10-3 and J is TRBJ2-7; 10 bases map to TRBD1. This CDR3 region has 15 residues. The germline V gene encodes CDR1 ENHRY and CDR2 SYGVKD. V gave up 3 bases and J gave up 4 bases; unmatched junction bases: 6. The CDR3 region has the DNA TGTGCCATCAGTGACATAGGGACAGGGGATTACGAGCAGTACTTC. Protein: CAISDIGTGDYEQYF.

CDR3 in DNA: TGCGCCAGCAGCCAAGATGTAGTACATCTAGATTCACCCCTCCACTTT. Translation: CASSQDVVHLDSPLHF. The chain is built from TRBV4-1 and TRBJ1-6; D not certain. This CDR3 is built from 16 residues. The ends were cut back, 0 bases at V and 8 bases at J, with 14 bases in the middle. Germline CDR1 MGHRA, CDR2 YSYEKL.

This clonotype was seen at least ten times. The V and J genes are TRBV3-1 and TRBJ2-3; D gene uncertain. Trimming stripped 3 bases from V and 0 bases from J, with 4 bases between. The CDR3 is 13 residues long. The germline gives CDR1 LGHDT, CDR2 YNNKEL (reference sequence). The CDR3 region is CASSHLSTDTQYF. The CDR3 DNA sequence: TGTGCCAGCAGCCATCTAAGCACAGATACGCAGTATTTT.

This clonotype came up a few times. J is TRBJ2-1 and V is TRBV2; TRBD2 matches at 8 bases. J lost 3 bases, V lost 7 bases, and 8 bases had no gene match. Germline V gene data show CDR1 as SNHLY and CDR2 as FYNNEI. The CDR3 length is 15 residues. CDR3 bases: TGTGCCAGCACCCCCGGGAGCGGGGGCTACAATGAGCAGTTCTTC. This translates into CASTPGSGGYNEQFF.

In its sample, this clonotype was seen once. The rearrangement uses TRBV21-1 and TRBJ2-5; the table's D call, TRBD2, has no DNA check behind it. The J call may not be correct, given that the DNA end is closer to TRBJ2-7. TRBV21-1 is a recognized pseudogene. This CDR3 spans 15 amino acids. CDR3 residues: CASSKENSGSYEQYF. CDR3 coding DNA: TGTGCCAGCAGCAAAGAGAATAGCGGGAGTTACGAGCAGTACTTC.

This chain joins TRBV20-1 and TRBJ2-3, with D perhaps TRBD1 (5 bases). Germline V gene lookup returns CDR1 DFQATT and CDR2 SNEGSKA (reference sequence). Trimming pared 0 bases from V and 14 bases from J, leaving 21 bases between. CDR3 size: 14 residues. For the CDR3, the DNA is TGCAGTGCTAGAGATCCCCAGGGAAGCAGATACGCGTATTTT. Its translation is CSARDPQGSRYAYF.

The genes are TRBV6-1 and TRBJ2-5; no definite D call. Germline V lookup: CDR1 MNHNS, CDR2 SASEGT. This CDR3 is built from 14 residues. The ends were cut back, 5 bases at V and 2 bases at J, with 12 bases in the middle. The CDR3 loop reads CASSLRQVQETQYF. The CDR3 nucleotides read TGTGCCAGCAGTCTCCGACAAGTACAAGAGACCCAGTACTTC.

The chain employs TRBV6-1 and TRBJ2-4, with 8 nucleotides matching TRBD1. The V gene's germline CDR1 is MNHNS and CDR2 SASEGT. V lost 1 base to trimming and J lost 4 bases; unmatched junction nucleotides: 3. CDR3 length equals 15 residues. Here the CDR3 reads CASSEGGTGKNIQYF. Here the CDR3 DNA reads TGTGCCAGCAGTGAAGGGGGGACAGGAAAAAACATTCAGTACTTC.

V gene TRBV5-1 combines with J gene TRBJ2-2, with a tentative D call TRBD1 (6 bases). Germline CDR1 SGHRS, CDR2 YFSETQ. The CDR3 length is 14 residues. V lost 4 bases, J lost 7 bases, and 14 bases lay in between. CDR3 residues: CASSNGTPLGELFF. The CDR3 coding sequence is TGCGCCAGCAGCAACGGGACACCTCTCGGGGAGCTGTTTTTT.

The V gene is TRBV5-1, the J gene TRBJ2-4, with 12 bases identical to TRBD2. The last part of the DNA fits TRBJ2-7 better; the J call may be wrong. CDR3 length: 14 amino acids. Per germline, CDR1 SGHRS and CDR2 YFSETQ. CDR3 region: CASRTGLAGNEQYF. The CDR3 DNA sequence: TGCGCCAGCAGGACCGGACTAGCGGGAAACGAGCAGTACTTC.

This clonotype was seen a few times. The chain carries TRBV29-1 and TRBJ2-1; D is perhaps TRBD2 (5 bases). CDR1 and CDR2 (germline): SQVTM, ANQGSEA. Trimming pared 3 bases from V and 5 bases from J, leaving 8 bases between. The CDR3 loop spans 12 amino acids. In nucleotides, the CDR3 is TGCAGCGTTGATTCCGGGAACAATGAGCAGTTCTTC. It specifies CSVDSGNNEQFF.

The chain couples TRBV11-3 to TRBJ2-5; possibly TRBD1 for D (6 bases). The V and J ends lost 4 bases and 0 bases respectively, with 15 bases between them. This CDR3 has 16 residues. CDR1 and CDR2 from the germline V gene are SGHNT and YENEEA. CDR3 sequence (DNA): TGTGCCAGCAGCTCCCCAGGGGCCGACAACCAAGAGACCCAGTACTTC. It is translated as CASSSPGADNQETQYF.

The chain links TRBV29-1 to TRBJ2-1; 9 positions match TRBD2. V lost 6 bases, J lost 5 bases, and 8 bases stayed unmatched. In germline, CDR1 is SQVTM, CDR2 ANQGSEA. The CDR3 runs to 14 residues. CDR3: CSVKGGLANNEQFF. CDR3 nucleotides: TGCAGCGTCAAGGGGGGACTAGCTAACAATGAGCAGTTCTTC.

The sample holds a few counts of this clonotype. This chain connects TRBV7-8 to TRBJ2-5; 9 nucleotides line up with TRBD2. J was trimmed by 7 bases and V by 8 bases; bases with no gene match: 23. The CDR3 sequence is 18 residues long. Germline CDR1 is SGHVS and CDR2 is FQNEAQ. The DNA for the CDR3 is TGTGCCAGCTGTCTGATCGGACTGCGGACTAGCGAAGAGGGGACCCAGTACTTC. It is translated as CASCLIGLRTSEEGTQYF.

The gene calls are TRBV4-1 and TRBJ2-7, with 13 nucleotides matching TRBD2. The CDR3 length is 18 residues. Germline values: CDR1 MGHRA, CDR2 YSYEKL. V gave up 1 base and J gave up 2 bases; unmatched junction bases: 8. CDR3 in amino acids: CASSQARLAGGLTYEQYF. The CDR3 coding sequence is TGCGCCAGCAGCCAAGCTAGACTAGCGGGAGGCCTAACCTACGAGCAGTACTTC.

V gene TRBV4-1 combines with J gene TRBJ1-2; maybe TRBD1 (5 bases). This CDR3 spans 18 amino acids. V was cut by 1 base and J by 1 base, with 19 bases left in between. Looked up from germline, CDR1 is MGHRA and CDR2 is YSYEKL. The CDR3: CASSQGGTGRRDNYGYTF. CDR3 DNA sequence: TGCGCCAGCAGCCAAGGAGGTACAGGCAGACGGGATAACTATGGCTACACCTTC.

This clonotype was detected once. CDR3 amino acids: CASSSHRDSYGYTF. The CDR3 DNA is TGTGCCAGCAGTTCACACCGGGACAGCTATGGCTACACCTTC. The J gene is TRBJ1-2, the V gene TRBV27; TRBD1 matches at 7 bases. V was pared by 4 bases and J by 4 bases, with 6 bases of the junction left unmatched. The length of the CDR3 is 14 residues. Looked up from germline, CDR1 is MNHEY and CDR2 is SMNVEV (reference sequence).

The chain recombines TRBV5-1 with TRBJ2-7, with 16 bases fitting TRBD2. The CDR3 is 17 residues long. V dropped 4 bases and J dropped 3; count of bases not matched to a gene: 7. CDR1 and CDR2 from the germline V gene are SGHRS and YFSETQ. In nucleotides, the CDR3 is TGCGCCAGCAGCCACGGGACTAGCGGGAGGGCCGGCTACGAGCAGTACTTC. It is translated as CASSHGTSGRAGYEQYF. Drawing the rest from reference TRBV5-1 and TRBJ2-7, the complete variable domain is KAGVTQTPRYLIKTRGQQVTLSCSPISGHRSVSWYQQTPGQGLQFLFEYFSETQRNKGNFPGRFSGRQFSNSRSEMNVSTLELGDSALYLCASSHGTSGRAGYEQYFGPGTRLTVT.

J is TRBJ2-5 and V is TRBV20-1, with 12 bases fitting TRBD2. J lost 5 bases, V lost 6 bases, and 7 bases had no gene match. Germline CDR1 reads DFQATT; CDR2 reads SNEGSKA (reference sequence). The CDR3 length is 14 residues. The CDR3 DNA follows: TGCAGTGCCTCCCGACTAGCGGGAGTGGAGACCCAGTACTTC. Its translation is CSASRLAGVETQYF.